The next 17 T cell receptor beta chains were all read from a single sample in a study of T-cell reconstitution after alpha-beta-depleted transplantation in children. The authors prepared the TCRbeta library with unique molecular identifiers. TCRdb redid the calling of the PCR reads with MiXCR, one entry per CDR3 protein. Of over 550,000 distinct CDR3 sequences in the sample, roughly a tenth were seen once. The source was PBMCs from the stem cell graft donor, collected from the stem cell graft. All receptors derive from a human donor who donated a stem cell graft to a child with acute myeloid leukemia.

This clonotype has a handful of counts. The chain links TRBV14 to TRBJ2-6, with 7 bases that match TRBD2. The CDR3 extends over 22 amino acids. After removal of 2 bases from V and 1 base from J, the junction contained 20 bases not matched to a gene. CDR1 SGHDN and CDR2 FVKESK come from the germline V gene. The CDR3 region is CASSQFPDPRGSTRSGANVLTF. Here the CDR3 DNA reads TGTGCCAGCAGCCAATTCCCAGACCCCCGCGGGAGTACGAGGTCTGGGGCCAACGTCCTGACTTTC.

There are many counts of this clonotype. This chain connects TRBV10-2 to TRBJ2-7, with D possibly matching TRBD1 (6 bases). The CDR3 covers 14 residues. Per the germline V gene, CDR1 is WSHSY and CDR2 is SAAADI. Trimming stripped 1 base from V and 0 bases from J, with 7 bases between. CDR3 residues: CASSELGGSYEQYF. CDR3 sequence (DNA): TGCGCCAGCAGTGAGTTAGGGGGCTCCTACGAGCAGTACTTC.

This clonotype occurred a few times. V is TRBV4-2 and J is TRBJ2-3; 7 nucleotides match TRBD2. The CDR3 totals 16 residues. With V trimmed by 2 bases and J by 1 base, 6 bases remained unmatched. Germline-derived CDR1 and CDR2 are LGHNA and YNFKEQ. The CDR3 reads CASSQPAGKGTDTQYF. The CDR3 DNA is TGTGCCAGCAGCCAACCAGCGGGGAAGGGCACAGATACGCAGTATTTT.

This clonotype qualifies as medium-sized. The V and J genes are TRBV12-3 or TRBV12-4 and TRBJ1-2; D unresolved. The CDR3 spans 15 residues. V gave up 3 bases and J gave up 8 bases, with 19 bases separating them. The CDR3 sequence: CASSLDGPSLAGYTF. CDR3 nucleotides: TGTGCCAGCAGTTTGGACGGGCCGTCGCTTGCGGGCTACACCTTC.

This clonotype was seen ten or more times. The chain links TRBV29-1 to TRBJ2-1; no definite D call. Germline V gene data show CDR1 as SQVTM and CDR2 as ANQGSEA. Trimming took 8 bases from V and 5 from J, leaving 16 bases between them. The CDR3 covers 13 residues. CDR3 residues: CSQYEQGDNEQFF. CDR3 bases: TGCAGCCAGTACGAGCAAGGAGACAATGAGCAGTTCTTC.

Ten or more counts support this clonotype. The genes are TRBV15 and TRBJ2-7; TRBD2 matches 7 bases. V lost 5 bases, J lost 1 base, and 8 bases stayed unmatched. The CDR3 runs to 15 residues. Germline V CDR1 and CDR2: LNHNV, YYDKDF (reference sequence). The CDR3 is CATSLGGAPSYEQYF. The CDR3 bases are TGTGCCACCAGCCTGGGAGGGGCGCCGTCCTACGAGCAGTACTTC.

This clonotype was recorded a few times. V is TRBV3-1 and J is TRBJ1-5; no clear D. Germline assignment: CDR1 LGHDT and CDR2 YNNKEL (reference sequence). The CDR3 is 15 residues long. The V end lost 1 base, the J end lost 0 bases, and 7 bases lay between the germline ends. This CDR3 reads CASSQGRASNQPQHF. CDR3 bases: TGTGCCAGCAGCCAAGGTCGAGCTAGCAATCAGCCCCAGCATTTT.

The CDR3 sequence: CASSLSEGDTQYF. CDR3 nucleotide sequence: TGTGCCAGCAGTTTATCGGAGGGAGATACGCAGTATTTT. The chain links TRBV27 to TRBJ2-3, with a possible D match to TRBD2 (6 bases). V gave up 0 bases and J gave up 5 bases, with 6 bases separating them. Germline loops: CDR1 MNHEY, CDR2 SMNVEV (reference sequence). This CDR3 has 13 amino acids.

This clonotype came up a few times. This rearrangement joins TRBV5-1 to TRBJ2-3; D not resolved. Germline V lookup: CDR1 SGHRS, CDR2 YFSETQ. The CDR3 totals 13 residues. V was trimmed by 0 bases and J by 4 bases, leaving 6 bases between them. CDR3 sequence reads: CASSLGRPDTQYF. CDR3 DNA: TGCGCCAGCAGCTTGGGGCGGCCAGATACGCAGTATTTT.

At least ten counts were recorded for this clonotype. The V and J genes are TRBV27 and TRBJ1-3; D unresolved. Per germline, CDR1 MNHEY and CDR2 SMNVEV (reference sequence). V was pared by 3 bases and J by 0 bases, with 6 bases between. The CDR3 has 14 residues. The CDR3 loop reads CASSFKGSGNTIYF. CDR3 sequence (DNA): TGTGCCAGCAGTTTTAAGGGCTCTGGAAACACCATATATTTT.

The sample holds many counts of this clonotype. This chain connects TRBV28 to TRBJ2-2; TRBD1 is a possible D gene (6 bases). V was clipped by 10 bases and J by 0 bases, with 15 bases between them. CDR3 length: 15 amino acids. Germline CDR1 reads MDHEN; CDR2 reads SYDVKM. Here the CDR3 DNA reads TGTGCCACCCGATGGGGGCAAACGAACACCGGGGAGCTGTTTTTT. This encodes CATRWGQTNTGELFF.

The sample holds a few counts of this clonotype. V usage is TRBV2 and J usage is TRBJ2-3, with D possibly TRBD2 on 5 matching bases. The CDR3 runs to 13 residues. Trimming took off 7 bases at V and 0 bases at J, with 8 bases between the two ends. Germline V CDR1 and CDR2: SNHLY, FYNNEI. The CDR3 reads CASNERSTDTQYF. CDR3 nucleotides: TGTGCCAGCAACGAGCGGAGCACAGATACGCAGTATTTT.

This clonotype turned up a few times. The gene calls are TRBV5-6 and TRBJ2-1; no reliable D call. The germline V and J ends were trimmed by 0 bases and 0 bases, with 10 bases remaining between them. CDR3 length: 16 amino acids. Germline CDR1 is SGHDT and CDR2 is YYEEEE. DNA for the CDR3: TGTGCCAGCAGCTTGGTGAGGTATAACTCCTACAATGAGCAGTTCTTC. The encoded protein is CASSLVRYNSYNEQFF.

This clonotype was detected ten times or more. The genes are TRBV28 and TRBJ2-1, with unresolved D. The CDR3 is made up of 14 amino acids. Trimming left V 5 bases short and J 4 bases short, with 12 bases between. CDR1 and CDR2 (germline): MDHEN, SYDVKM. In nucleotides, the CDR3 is TGTGCCAGCAGTCCGTCACGTGGGTACAATGAGCAGTTCTTC. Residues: CASSPSRGYNEQFF. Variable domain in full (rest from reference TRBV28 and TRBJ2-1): DVKVTQSSRYLVKRTGEKVFLECVQDMDHENMFWYRQDPGLGLRLIYFSYDVKMKEKGDIPEGYSVSREKKERFSLILESASTNQTSMYLCASSPSRGYNEQFFGPGTRLTVL.

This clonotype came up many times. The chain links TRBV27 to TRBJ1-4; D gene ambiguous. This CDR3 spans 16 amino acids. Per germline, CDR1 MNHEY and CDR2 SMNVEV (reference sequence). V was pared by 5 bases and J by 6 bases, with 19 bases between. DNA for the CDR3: TGTGCCAGCAGTCCTAACCCATGGGGAGTGCATGAAAAACTGTTTTTT. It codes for CASSPNPWGVHEKLFF.

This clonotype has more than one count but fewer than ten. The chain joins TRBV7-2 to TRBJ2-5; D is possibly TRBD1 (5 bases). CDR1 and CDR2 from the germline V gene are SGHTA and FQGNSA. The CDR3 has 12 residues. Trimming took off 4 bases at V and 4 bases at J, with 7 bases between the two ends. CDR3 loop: CASSSQAETQYF. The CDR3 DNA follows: TGTGCCAGCAGCTCACAGGCAGAGACCCAGTACTTC.

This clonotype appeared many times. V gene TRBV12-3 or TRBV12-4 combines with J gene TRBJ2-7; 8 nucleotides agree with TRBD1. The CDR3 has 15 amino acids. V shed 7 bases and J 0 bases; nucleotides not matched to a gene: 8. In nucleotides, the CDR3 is TGTGCCAGCAACCGACAGGGGACGAACTCCTACGAGCAGTACTTC. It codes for CASNRQGTNSYEQYF.